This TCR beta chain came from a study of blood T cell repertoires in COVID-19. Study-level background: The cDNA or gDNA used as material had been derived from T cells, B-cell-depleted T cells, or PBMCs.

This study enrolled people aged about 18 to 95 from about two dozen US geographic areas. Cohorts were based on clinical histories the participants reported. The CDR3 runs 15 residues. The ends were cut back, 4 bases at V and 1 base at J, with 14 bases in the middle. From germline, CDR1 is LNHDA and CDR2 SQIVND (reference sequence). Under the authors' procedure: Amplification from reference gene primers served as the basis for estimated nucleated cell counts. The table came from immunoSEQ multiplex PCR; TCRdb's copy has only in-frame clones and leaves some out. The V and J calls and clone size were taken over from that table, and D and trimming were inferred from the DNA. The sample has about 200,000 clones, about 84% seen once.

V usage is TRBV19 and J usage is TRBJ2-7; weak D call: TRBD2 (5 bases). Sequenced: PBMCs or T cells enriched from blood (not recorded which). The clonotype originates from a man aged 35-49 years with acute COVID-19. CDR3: CASSTSGLASYEQYF. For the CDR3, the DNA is TGTGCCAGTAGTACCAGCGGATTAGCTTCCTACGAGCAGTACTTC.